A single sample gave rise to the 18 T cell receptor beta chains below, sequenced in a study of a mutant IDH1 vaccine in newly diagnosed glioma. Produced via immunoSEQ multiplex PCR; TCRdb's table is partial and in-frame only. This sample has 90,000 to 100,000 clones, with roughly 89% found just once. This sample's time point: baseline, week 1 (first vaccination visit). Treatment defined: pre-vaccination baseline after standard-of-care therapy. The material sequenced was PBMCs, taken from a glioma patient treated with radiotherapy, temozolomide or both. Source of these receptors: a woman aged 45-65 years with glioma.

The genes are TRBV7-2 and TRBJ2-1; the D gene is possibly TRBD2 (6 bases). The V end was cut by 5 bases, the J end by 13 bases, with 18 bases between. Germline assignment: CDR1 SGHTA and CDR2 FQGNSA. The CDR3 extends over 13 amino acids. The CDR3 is CASSVSAGPRQFF. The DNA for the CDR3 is TGTGCCAGCAGCGTCTCCGCGGGACCCCGCCAGTTCTTC.

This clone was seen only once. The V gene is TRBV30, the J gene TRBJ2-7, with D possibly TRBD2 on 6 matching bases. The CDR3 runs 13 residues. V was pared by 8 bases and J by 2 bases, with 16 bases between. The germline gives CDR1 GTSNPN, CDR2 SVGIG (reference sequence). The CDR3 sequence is CASRRGPAYEQYF. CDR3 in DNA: TGTGCCAGTAGGAGGGGACCAGCCTACGAGCAGTACTTC.

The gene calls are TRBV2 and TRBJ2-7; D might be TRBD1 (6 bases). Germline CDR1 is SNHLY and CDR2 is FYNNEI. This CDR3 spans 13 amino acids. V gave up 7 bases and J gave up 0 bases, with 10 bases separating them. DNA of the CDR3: TGTGCCAGCAACGGACAGATCTCCTACGAGCAGTACTTC. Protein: CASNGQISYEQYF.

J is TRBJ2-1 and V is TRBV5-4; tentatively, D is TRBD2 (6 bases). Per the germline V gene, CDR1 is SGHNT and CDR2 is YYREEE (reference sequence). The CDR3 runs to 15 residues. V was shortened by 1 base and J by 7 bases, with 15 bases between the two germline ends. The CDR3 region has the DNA TGTGCCAGCAGCTTGAAAAGGTTGGAGGGGAATGAGCAGTTCTTC. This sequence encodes CASSLKRLEGNEQFF.

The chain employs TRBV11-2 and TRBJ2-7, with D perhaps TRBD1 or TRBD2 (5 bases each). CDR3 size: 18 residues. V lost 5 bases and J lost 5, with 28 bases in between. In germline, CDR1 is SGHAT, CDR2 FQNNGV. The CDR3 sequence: CASSPLPGAPKGSDEQYF. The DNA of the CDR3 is TGTGCCAGCAGCCCACTTCCCGGGGCTCCGAAAGGATCGGACGAGCAGTACTTC.

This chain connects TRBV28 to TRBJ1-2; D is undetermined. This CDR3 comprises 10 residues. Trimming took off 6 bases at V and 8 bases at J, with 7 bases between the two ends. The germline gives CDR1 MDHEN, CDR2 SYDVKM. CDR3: CASRGSGYTF. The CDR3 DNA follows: TGTGCCAGCAGGGGGTCCGGCTACACCTTC.

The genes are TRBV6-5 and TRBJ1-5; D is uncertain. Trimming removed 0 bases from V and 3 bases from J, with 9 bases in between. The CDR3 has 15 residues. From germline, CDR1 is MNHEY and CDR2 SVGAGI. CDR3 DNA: TGTGCCAGCAGTTACTCGATCCGGGTCAATCAGCCCCAGCATTTT. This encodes CASSYSIRVNQPQHF.

The CDR3 reads CASSLKLAGWDEQFF. As DNA, the CDR3 is TGTGCCAGCAGCTTAAAACTAGCGGGATGGGATGAGCAGTTCTTC. The gene calls are TRBV7-9 and TRBJ2-1; 10 nucleotides agree with TRBD2. CDR1 and CDR2 (germline): SEHNR, FQNEAQ (reference sequence). Unmatched junction bases numbered 6, after V lost 2 bases and J lost 8 bases. CDR3 length: 15 amino acids.

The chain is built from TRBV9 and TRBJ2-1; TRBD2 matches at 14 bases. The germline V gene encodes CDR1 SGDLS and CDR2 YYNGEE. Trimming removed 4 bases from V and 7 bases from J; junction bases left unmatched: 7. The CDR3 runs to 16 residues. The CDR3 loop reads CASSPAGLAGANEQFF. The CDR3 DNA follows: TGTGCCAGCAGCCCAGCGGGACTAGCGGGAGCAAATGAGCAGTTCTTC.

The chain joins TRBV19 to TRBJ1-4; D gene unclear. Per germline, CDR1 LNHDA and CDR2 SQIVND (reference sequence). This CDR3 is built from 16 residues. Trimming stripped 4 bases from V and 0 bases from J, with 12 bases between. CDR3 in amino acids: CASSRIDGATNEKLFF. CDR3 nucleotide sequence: TGTGCCAGTAGTAGAATTGACGGAGCAACTAATGAAAAACTGTTTTTT.

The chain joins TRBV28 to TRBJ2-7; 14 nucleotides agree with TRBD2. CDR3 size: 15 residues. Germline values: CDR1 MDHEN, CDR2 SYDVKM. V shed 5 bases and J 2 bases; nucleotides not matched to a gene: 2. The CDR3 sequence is CASSVTSGRAYEQYF. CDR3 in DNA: TGTGCCAGCAGTGTGACTAGCGGGAGGGCCTACGAGCAGTACTTC.

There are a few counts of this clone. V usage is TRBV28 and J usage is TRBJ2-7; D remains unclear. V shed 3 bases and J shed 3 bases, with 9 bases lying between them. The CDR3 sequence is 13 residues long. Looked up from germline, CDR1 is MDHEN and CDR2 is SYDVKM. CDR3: CASSLGRNYEQYF. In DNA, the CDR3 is TGTGCCAGCAGTTTGGGTAGGAACTACGAGCAGTACTTC.

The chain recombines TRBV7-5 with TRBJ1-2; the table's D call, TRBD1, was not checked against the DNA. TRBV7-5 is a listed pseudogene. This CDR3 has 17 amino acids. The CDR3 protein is CARSPDQGGQSLYGYTF. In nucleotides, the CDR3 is TGTGCCAGAAGCCCAGACCAGGGGGGACAGTCGCTGTATGGCTACACCTTC.

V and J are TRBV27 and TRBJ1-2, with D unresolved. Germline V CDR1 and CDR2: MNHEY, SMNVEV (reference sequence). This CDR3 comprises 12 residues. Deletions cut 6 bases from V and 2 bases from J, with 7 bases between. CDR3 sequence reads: CASRDPNYGYTF. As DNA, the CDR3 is TGTGCCAGCAGAGACCCAAACTATGGCTACACCTTC.

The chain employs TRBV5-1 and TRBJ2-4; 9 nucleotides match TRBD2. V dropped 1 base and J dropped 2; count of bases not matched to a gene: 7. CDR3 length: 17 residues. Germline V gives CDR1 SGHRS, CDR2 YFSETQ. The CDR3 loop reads CASSLLDLAGTKNIQYF. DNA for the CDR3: TGCGCCAGCAGCTTGTTGGATCTAGCGGGAACCAAAAACATTCAGTACTTC.

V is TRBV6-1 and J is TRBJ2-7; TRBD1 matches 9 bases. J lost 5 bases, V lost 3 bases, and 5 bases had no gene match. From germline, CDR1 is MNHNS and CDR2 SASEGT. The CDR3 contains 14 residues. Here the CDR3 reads CASSDGTGTDEQYF. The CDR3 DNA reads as TGTGCCAGCAGTGACGGGACAGGGACGGACGAGCAGTACTTC.

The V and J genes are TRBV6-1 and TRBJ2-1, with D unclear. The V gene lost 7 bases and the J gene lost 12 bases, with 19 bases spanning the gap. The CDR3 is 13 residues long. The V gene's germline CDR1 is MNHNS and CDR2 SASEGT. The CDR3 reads CASKRPGRPGQFF. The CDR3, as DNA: TGTGCCAGCAAGCGCCCTGGGCGGCCGGGGCAGTTCTTC.

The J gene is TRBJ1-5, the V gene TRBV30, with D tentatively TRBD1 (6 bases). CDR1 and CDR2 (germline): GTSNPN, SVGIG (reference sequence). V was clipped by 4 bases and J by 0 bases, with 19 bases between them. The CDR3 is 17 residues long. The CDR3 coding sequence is TGTGCCTGGAATCTAGTCGCGGCAGGGGATAGCAATCAGCCCCAGCATTTT. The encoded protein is CAWNLVAAGDSNQPQHF.